One and the same sample provided the 18 T cell receptor beta chains below, sequenced in a study of blood T cell dynamics during melanoma immunotherapy. The method was immunoSEQ multiplex PCR; TCRdb's version includes in-frame clones alone and lacks a portion of them. This table has 6,000 or so clones, 88% appearing once. Time point here: pre-treatment baseline. Sequenced here: blood, sampled from a patient treated with checkpoint blockade. The receptors here all came from a human donor with melanoma.

CDR3 loop: CASSFSRSEQFF. CDR3 nucleotide sequence: TGTGCCAGCAGCTTCTCTAGGAGTGAGCAGTTCTTC. V gene TRBV11-2 combines with J gene TRBJ2-1; D is unclear. This CDR3 has 12 residues. Trimming cost V 3 bases and J 9 bases, with 9 bases left between them. The germline V gene encodes CDR1 SGHAT and CDR2 FQNNGV.

This CDR3 is CASSDGGGATDTQYF. The CDR3 nucleotides are TGTGCCAGCAGTGACGGCGGGGGGGCCACAGATACGCAGTATTTT. The chain uses TRBV6-4 and TRBJ2-3; 9 positions agree with TRBD2. With V trimmed by 2 bases and J by 2 bases, 2 bases remained unmatched. Germline V gives CDR1 MRHNA, CDR2 SNTAGT. The CDR3 length is 15 residues.

As for this clone: At one end the junction does not follow the germline gene, possibly because of a read error. The chain links TRBV7-7 to TRBJ2-7; 8 positions agree with TRBD1. CDR3 length: 15 amino acids. The germline V gene has CDR1 SSHAT and CDR2 FNYEAQ (reference sequence). CDR3 sequence reads: CASSQNRGRWYEQYF. DNA of the CDR3: TGTGCTAGCAGCCAGAACAGGGGGAGGTGGTACGAGCAGTACTTC.

The rearrangement joins TRBV18 to TRBJ1-1; TRBD1 might be the D (6 bases). Germline lookup yields CDR1 KGHSH and CDR2 LQKENI. This CDR3 contains 15 residues. With 3 bases removed from V and 3 bases from J, the gap between germline ends came to 14 bases. The CDR3 DNA reads TGTGCCAGCTCACCTCCGACAGGAGGGGACACTGAAGCTTTCTTT. Its protein is CASSPPTGGDTEAFF.

Only one count was recorded for this clone. CDR3 DNA sequence: TGCAGCGTTCCTTTGGGTAGGGGGCGCGGCACTGAAGCTTTCTTT. Translated: CSVPLGRGRGTEAFF. The rearrangement links TRBV29-1 to TRBJ1-1; 7 nucleotides line up with TRBD1. The V segment lost 5 bases and the J segment 4 bases; nucleotides outside the gene matches: 13. CDR1 SQVTM and CDR2 ANQGSEA come from the germline V gene. This CDR3 spans 15 amino acids. The variable domain in full, with the rest retrieved from reference TRBV29-1 and TRBJ1-1, is SAVISQKPSRDICQRGTSLTIQCQVDSQVTMMFWYRQQPGQSLTLIATANQGSEATYESGFVIDKFPISRPNLTFSTLTVSNMSPEDSSIYLCSVPLGRGRGTEAFFGQGTRLTVV.

The J gene is TRBJ2-7, the V gene TRBV19; TRBD2 might be the D (6 bases). CDR1 LNHDA and CDR2 SQIVND come from the germline V gene (reference sequence). CDR3 length: 14 amino acids. V lost 6 bases and J 2 bases, leaving 14 bases between the germline ends. The CDR3 bases are TGTGCCAGTAGACCCGGAGGAGGGGCCTACGAGCAGTACTTC. It specifies CASRPGGGAYEQYF.

The rearrangement links TRBV19 to TRBJ1-1, with 7 bases identical to TRBD1. This CDR3 region has 17 residues. The V gene end was trimmed by 5 bases and the J gene end by 8 bases; junction bases not matched to a gene: 20. Germline values: CDR1 LNHDA, CDR2 SQIVND (reference sequence). The CDR3 reads CASSPTLGQGVITEAFF. The DNA for the CDR3 is TGTGCCAGTAGTCCCACCTTAGGGCAGGGGGTAATAACCGAAGCTTTCTTT.

This rearrangement joins TRBV7-3 to TRBJ2-7; D may correspond to TRBD1 or TRBD2 (5 bases each). Trimming pared 5 bases from V and 6 bases from J, leaving 14 bases between. The CDR3 loop spans 13 amino acids. Germline V gene data show CDR1 as SGHTA and CDR2 as FQGTGA. CDR3 protein: CASSRGIRAEQYF. The CDR3 bases are TGTGCCAGCAGCCGAGGGATCAGGGCCGAGCAGTACTTC. Using reference TRBV7-3 and TRBJ2-7 for the parts outside the CDR3, the full variable domain is GAGVSQTPSNKVTEKGKYVELRCDPISGHTALYWYRQSLGQGPEFLIYFQGTGAADDSGLPNDRFFAVRPEGSVSTLKIQRTERGDSAVYLCASSRGIRAEQYFGPGTRLTVT.

The chain is built from TRBV18 and TRBJ2-1; a weak D match, TRBD1 (6 bases). Germline V gives CDR1 KGHSH, CDR2 LQKENI. The germline V and J ends were trimmed by 0 bases and 1 base, with 10 bases remaining between them. This CDR3 contains 16 residues. In nucleotides, the CDR3 is TGTGCCAGCTCACCACCGGACAGACTATCCTACAATGAGCAGTTCTTC. Its protein product is CASSPPDRLSYNEQFF.

This chain connects TRBV7-2 to TRBJ2-7, with D maybe TRBD1 (5 bases). The CDR3 is 14 residues long. CDR1 SGHTA and CDR2 FQGNSA come from the germline V gene. Trimming took 5 bases from V and 6 from J, leaving 17 bases between them. CDR3 in DNA: TGTGCCAGCAGCCACACGGAAGCGACAGTCGAGCAGTACTTC. It specifies CASSHTEATVEQYF.

The chain carries TRBV9 and TRBJ2-2; D gene ambiguous. Germline values: CDR1 SGDLS, CDR2 YYNGEE. Trimming pared 0 bases from V and 4 bases from J, leaving 10 bases between. The CDR3 length is 15 residues. The CDR3 reads CASSVALGFTGELFF. The CDR3 coding sequence is TGTGCCAGCAGCGTAGCTCTGGGGTTCACCGGGGAGCTGTTTTTT.

For the CDR3, the DNA is TGTGCCAGCAGCTTAGGGGATATGGGGCTAATAGAGACCCAGTACTTC. It encodes CASSLGDMGLIETQYF. The chain employs TRBV7-8 and TRBJ2-5; a possible D gene is TRBD1 (5 bases). Trimming pared 1 base from V and 4 bases from J, leaving 16 bases between. There are 16 residues in the CDR3. CDR1 and CDR2 (germline): SGHVS, FQNEAQ.

The gene calls are TRBV27 and TRBJ1-4; tentative D call: TRBD1 (6 bases). V lost 2 bases, J lost 5 bases, and 9 bases lay in between. This CDR3 region has 14 residues. Germline V gene lookup returns CDR1 MNHEY and CDR2 SMNVEV (reference sequence). CDR3 residues: CASSLRDKNEKLFF. The CDR3 bases are TGTGCCAGCAGTTTAAGGGACAAAAATGAAAAACTGTTTTTT.

The genes are TRBV27 and TRBJ1-6; no clear D gene. The CDR3 consists of 13 residues. The V end lost 7 bases, the J end lost 0 bases, and 4 bases lay between the germline ends. The germline V gene encodes CDR1 MNHEY and CDR2 SMNVEV (reference sequence). CDR3 DNA sequence: TGTGCCAGCAAGAGCTCCTATAATTCACCCCTCCACTTT. This encodes CASKSSYNSPLHF.

The chain uses TRBV4-1 and TRBJ1-2; D is uncertain. The germline V gene encodes CDR1 MGHRA and CDR2 YSYEKL. The CDR3 has 16 residues. V lost 1 base and J 8 bases, leaving 20 bases between the germline ends. The CDR3 bases are TGCGCCAGCAGCCAAGGATGGGTCGGAAGAGATGACGGCTACACCTTC. Residues: CASSQGWVGRDDGYTF.

This clone occurred a few times. The genes are TRBV27 and TRBJ2-1, with a weak D call TRBD2 (6 bases). The V gene lost 4 bases and the J gene lost 8 bases, with 12 bases spanning the gap. The germline CDR1 and CDR2 sequences are MNHEY and SMNVEV (reference sequence). The CDR3 totals 13 residues. The CDR3 reads CASSYRGFDEQFF. For the CDR3, the DNA is TGTGCCAGCAGTTATCGGGGGTTCGATGAGCAGTTCTTC.

The rearrangement joins TRBV10-3 to TRBJ1-4; D perhaps matches TRBD1 (6 bases). Germline values: CDR1 ENHRY, CDR2 SYGVKD. Trimming pared 4 bases from V and 0 bases from J, leaving 6 bases between. This CDR3 spans 14 amino acids. The CDR3 protein is CAISGTATNEKLFF. CDR3 coding DNA: TGTGCCATCAGTGGGACAGCAACTAATGAAAAACTGTTTTTT.

The rearrangement uses TRBV18 and TRBJ1-1, with TRBD1 as a possible D gene (5 bases). The germline gives CDR1 KGHSH, CDR2 LQKENI. The length of the CDR3 is 14 residues. V lost 4 bases and J lost 4, with 13 bases in between. Written as DNA, the CDR3 is TGTGCCAGCTCACGGGCAGGGTCAGTCACTGAAGCTTTCTTT. This gives the protein CASSRAGSVTEAFF.